This T cell receptor (beta chain) was sequenced in a study of T cell repertoires in cytomegalovirus infection. V was cut by 2 bases and J by 5 bases, with 10 bases left in between. CDR3 size: 13 residues. Germline loops: CDR1 SGHDT, CDR2 YYEEEE. This clonotype has only one observation. Its antigen is undetermined. TCRdb called the reads again in MiXCR, with one record for every CDR3 protein. The sample consists of around 430,000 distinct CDR3 sequences, about 39% of them appearing once. This TCR came from a human donor in good health (CMV status not recorded). Some clones in this sample may be carry-over from other donors' samples. Here the sequenced sample was cultured PBMCs, taken from culture after CMV antigen stimulation. The rearrangement joins TRBV5-6 to TRBJ2-5, with D uncertain. CDR3 bases: TGTGCCAGCAGCTTAATATCGGCGGAGACCCAGTACTTC. Its protein product is CASSLISAETQYF.